This T cell receptor beta chain emerged from a study of cytomegalovirus exposure and HLA in healthy donors. Findings and limits, study-wide: Indistinguishable V segments, including TRBV6-2 and TRBV6-3, were excluded.

The CDR3 covers 15 residues. Germline V gene data show CDR1 as MNHNS and CDR2 as SASEGT. V gave up 1 base and J gave up 2 bases; unmatched junction bases: 4. PCR primers comprised 60 Vbeta and 13 Jbeta primers. TCRdb's copy holds only in-frame clones and misses some; the assay was immunoSEQ multiplex PCR. Of 90,000 to 110,000 clones in the sample, over 70% were seen once. In the case of this clone: Its antigen is as yet unknown.

The source material was PBMCs. This rearrangement joins TRBV6-1 to TRBJ2-7, with 8 bases identical to TRBD1. The receptor's source is a man aged 30 to 45 in good health and CMV-seronegative. The CDR3 is CASSEEPQGAYEQYF. The CDR3, as DNA: TGTGCCAGCAGTGAAGAACCACAGGGGGCCTACGAGCAGTACTTC.